The 32 T cell receptor beta chains presented below share a single source sample, sequenced in a study of shared clonotypes between healthy human individuals. Sequenced by immunoSEQ multiplex PCR; TCRdb stores in-frame clones only, minus some. This sample has approximately 330,000 clones, with around 67% found just once. Sequencing was performed on memory CD4+ T cells sorted from blood. The subset denotes: CD45RA-negative fraction. The receptors were gathered from a man aged 30 to 39 in good health.

The chain couples TRBV19 to TRBJ2-2, with D possibly being TRBD2 (6 bases). Looked up from germline, CDR1 is LNHDA and CDR2 is SQIVND (reference sequence). Trimming pared 6 bases from V and 3 bases from J, leaving 11 bases between. This CDR3 is built from 14 residues. CDR3 in amino acids: CASRRDWDTGELFF. The CDR3 DNA follows: TGTGCCAGTAGGAGGGACTGGGACACCGGGGAGCTGTTTTTT.

This clone was counted a single time. The chain is built from TRBV5-1 and TRBJ2-3, with 10 bases identical to TRBD2. Germline CDR1 SGHRS, CDR2 YFSETQ. V was pared by 3 bases and J by 2 bases, with 6 bases of the junction left unmatched. The length of the CDR3 is 16 residues. CDR3 protein: CASSSGLADPTDTQYF. CDR3 DNA: TGCGCCAGCAGCTCTGGACTAGCGGATCCCACAGATACGCAGTATTTT.

The chain uses TRBV29-1 and TRBJ2-4, with D uncertain. Trimming took off 6 bases at V and 0 bases at J, with 12 bases between the two ends. The CDR3 runs to 14 residues. Germline V gene lookup returns CDR1 SQVTM and CDR2 ANQGSEA. The CDR3 spells CSVGSIVAKNIQYF. CDR3 bases: TGCAGCGTCGGAAGCATAGTAGCCAAAAACATTCAGTACTTC.

As regards this clone: The junction shows a germline mismatch at one end, possibly a read error. This rearrangement joins TRBV5-1 to TRBJ1-1; no firm D call. The CDR3 has 10 residues. Germline V gene lookup returns CDR1 SGHRS and CDR2 YFSETQ. CDR3 amino acids: CANSLYRPVF. The CDR3 DNA is TGCGCCAACAGCTTGTACCGGCCAGTCTTT.

The V call is TRBV6-1, the J call TRBJ2-7, with D perhaps TRBD2 (5 bases). Germline CDR1 is MNHNS and CDR2 is SASEGT. Trimming removed 4 bases at V and 8 bases at J, with 18 bases between. The CDR3 consists of 14 residues. The CDR3 spells CASSAPSSTEKQYF. DNA for the CDR3: TGTGCCAGCAGTGCTCCCTCTAGCACAGAGAAGCAGTACTTC.

This clone has a handful of counts. V usage is TRBV5-1 and J usage is TRBJ2-3; TRBD2 aligns across 7 bases. Germline CDR1 SGHRS, CDR2 YFSETQ. Trimming removed 3 bases from V and 4 bases from J; junction bases left unmatched: 11. There are 16 residues in the CDR3. The CDR3 coding sequence is TGCGCCAGCAGCTCCGAGCGTGGGGGAGGGGCAGATACGCAGTATTTT. It codes for CASSSERGGGADTQYF. Together with reference TRBV5-1 and TRBJ2-3, the CDR3 gives the full variable domain: KAGVTQTPRYLIKTRGQQVTLSCSPISGHRSVSWYQQTPGQGLQFLFEYFSETQRNKGNFPGRFSGRQFSNSRSEMNVSTLELGDSALYLCASSSERGGGADTQYFGPGTRLTVL.

The chain is built from TRBV28 and TRBJ2-4; a possible D gene is TRBD2 (5 bases). The CDR3 loop spans 13 amino acids. Germline loops: CDR1 MDHEN, CDR2 SYDVKM. Deletions cut 10 bases from V and 0 bases from J, with 10 bases between. The CDR3 region is CATLGVAKNIQYF. CDR3 bases: TGTGCCACCCTCGGGGTAGCCAAAAACATTCAGTACTTC. Full variable domain (remainder filled in from reference TRBV28 and TRBJ2-4): DVKVTQSSRYLVKRTGEKVFLECVQDMDHENMFWYRQDPGLGLRLIYFSYDVKMKEKGDIPEGYSVSREKKERFSLILESASTNQTSMYLCATLGVAKNIQYFGAGTRLSVL.

The gene calls are TRBV6-1 and TRBJ1-5; D possibly corresponds to TRBD1 (5 bases). Deletions cut 2 bases from V and 5 bases from J, with 13 bases between. Germline-derived CDR1 and CDR2 are MNHNS and SASEGT. The CDR3 sequence is 15 residues long. The CDR3 DNA follows: TGTGCCAGCAGTGAATCGACAGCGTTCCATCAGCCCCAGCATTTT. Protein: CASSESTAFHQPQHF.

The V gene is TRBV11-2, the J gene TRBJ2-5; D ambiguous. This CDR3 is 15 amino acids long. Germline CDR1 SGHAT, CDR2 FQNNGV. Trimming took off 1 base at V and 0 bases at J, with 9 bases between the two ends. The DNA for the CDR3 is TGTGCCAGCAGCTTAGGGCCAGCTTACCAAGAGACCCAGTACTTC. As protein: CASSLGPAYQETQYF.

There are a few counts of this clone. V usage is TRBV7-9 and J usage is TRBJ1-4; 7 positions agree with TRBD1. Germline V CDR1 and CDR2: SEHNR, FQNEAQ (reference sequence). V was pared by 1 base and J by 6 bases, with 5 bases of the junction left unmatched. This CDR3 is built from 15 residues. CDR3 protein: CASSLGQGSHEKLFF. CDR3 coding DNA: TGTGCCAGCAGCTTAGGACAGGGCTCTCATGAAAAACTGTTTTTT.

This sequence joins TRBV25-1 and TRBJ2-5, with D possibly being TRBD1 (6 bases). Germline-derived CDR1 and CDR2 are MGHDK and SYGVNS. This CDR3 comprises 14 residues. V lost 2 bases and J 1 base, leaving 8 bases between the germline ends. The CDR3 DNA reads as TGTGCCAGCAGTGAACTCAGGGGCCAAGAGACCCAGTACTTC. Amino acid sequence: CASSELRGQETQYF.

The chain is built from TRBV7-2 and TRBJ2-7; D gene ambiguous. Germline V lookup: CDR1 SGHTA, CDR2 FQGNSA. This CDR3 is built from 13 residues. V shed 3 bases and J shed 6 bases, with 12 bases lying between them. The chain's CDR3 is CASSLIPASEQYF. The CDR3 nucleotides are TGTGCCAGCAGCTTGATCCCCGCGTCCGAGCAGTACTTC. Variable domain in full (rest from reference TRBV7-2 and TRBJ2-7): GAGVSQSPSNKVTEKGKDVELRCDPISGHTALYWYRQSLGQGLEFLIYFQGNSAPDKSGLPSDRFSAERTGGSVSTLTIQRTQQEDSAVYLCASSLIPASEQYFGPGTRLTVT.

The chain joins TRBV10-1 to TRBJ2-1; 7 positions agree with TRBD1. V gave up 5 bases and J gave up 6 bases; unmatched junction bases: 1. The CDR3 contains 12 residues. Germline values: CDR1 WNHNN, CDR2 SYGVQD (reference sequence). CDR3 in amino acids: CASSTGVNEQFF. Here the CDR3 DNA reads TGCGCCAGCAGTACAGGGGTCAATGAGCAGTTCTTC.

The CDR3 reads CASSLRGNSYNEQFF. Here the CDR3 DNA reads TGTGCCAGCAGCTTACGGGGAAACTCTTACAATGAGCAGTTCTTC. The chain joins TRBV7-6 to TRBJ2-1; maybe TRBD2 (5 bases). From germline, CDR1 is SGHVS and CDR2 FNYEAQ. V was trimmed by 2 bases and J by 4 bases, leaving 12 bases between them. The length of the CDR3 is 15 residues.

This clone has a single count. V usage is TRBV19 and J usage is TRBJ2-7, with D unresolved. V was clipped by 7 bases and J by 4 bases, with 14 bases between them. Germline V gives CDR1 LNHDA, CDR2 SQIVND (reference sequence). CDR3 length: 13 residues. Here the CDR3 reads CASKEHTSYEQYF. CDR3 DNA sequence: TGTGCCAGTAAGGAGCATACCTCATACGAGCAGTACTTC.

This chain joins TRBV28 and TRBJ1-2, with 7 bases aligning to TRBD1. With 2 bases clipped from V and 4 bases from J, the junction kept 16 bases outside the gene matches. CDR3 length: 18 amino acids. Germline V gives CDR1 MDHEN, CDR2 SYDVKM. The CDR3 here is CASSLGEALPGQTYGYTF. CDR3 DNA: TGTGCCAGCAGTTTAGGGGAGGCTTTGCCGGGACAGACCTATGGCTACACCTTC.

The V and J genes are TRBV18 and TRBJ2-1, with 10 bases aligning to TRBD2. The trim removed 2 bases at V and 6 bases at J, leaving 7 bases unmatched. This CDR3 contains 16 residues. The germline V gene has CDR1 KGHSH and CDR2 LQKENI. In DNA form, the CDR3 reads TGTGCCAGCTCACCAACAGCGGGAGGGCGGATCAATGAGCAGTTCTTC. Residues: CASSPTAGGRINEQFF.

The chain has TRBV27 and TRBJ2-3; possibly TRBD2 for D (6 bases). V dropped 5 bases and J dropped 2 bases, with 17 bases sitting between them. Germline CDR1 MNHEY, CDR2 SMNVEV (reference sequence). This CDR3 is 16 amino acids long. CDR3 coding DNA: TGTGCCAGCAGTGGGGGTGGTCGGGAGATCACAGATACGCAGTATTTT. As protein: CASSGGGREITDTQYF.

The count of this clone is one. The chain links TRBV28 to TRBJ2-7; a possible D gene is TRBD1 (5 bases). The germline V gene has CDR1 MDHEN and CDR2 SYDVKM. Trimming cost V 3 bases and J 3 bases, with 9 bases left between them. The CDR3 is 13 amino acids. In DNA form, the CDR3 reads TGTGCCAGCAGTTTCAGGGCCCGCTACGAGCAGTACTTC. Its translation is CASSFRARYEQYF.

V and J are TRBV28 and TRBJ2-7; TRBD2 matches at 9 bases. CDR1 MDHEN and CDR2 SYDVKM come from the germline V gene. J lost 2 bases, V lost 7 bases, and 6 bases had no gene match. The CDR3 consists of 14 residues. Here the CDR3 DNA reads TGTGCCAGCACCCCCGGCGGGGGGGCCTACGAGCAGTACTTC. Its translation is CASTPGGGAYEQYF.

The genes are TRBV19 and TRBJ1-4; 7 positions agree with TRBD1. Looked up from germline, CDR1 is LNHDA and CDR2 is SQIVND (reference sequence). The ends lost 7 bases at V and 8 bases at J; junction bases unmatched: 19. The CDR3 is 17 residues long. CDR3 amino acids: CASTSTRQGGLSEKLFF. CDR3 DNA: TGTGCCAGTACCTCCACCCGACAGGGCGGACTTTCGGAAAAACTGTTTTTT.

The chain couples TRBV5-1 to TRBJ2-1, with D possibly matching TRBD2 (5 bases). This CDR3 is 13 amino acids long. Germline-derived CDR1 and CDR2 are SGHRS and YFSETQ. The V and J ends lost 4 bases and 8 bases respectively, with 13 bases between them. As DNA, the CDR3 is TGCGCCAGCAGCCTAGCATCGGACGATGAGCAGTTCTTC. Amino acids: CASSLASDDEQFF.

The chain couples TRBV9 to TRBJ1-3; D is ambiguous. Germline V lookup: CDR1 SGDLS, CDR2 YYNGEE. CDR3 length equals 16 residues. V was trimmed by 0 bases and J by 9 bases, leaving 19 bases between them. The CDR3 DNA follows: TGTGCCAGCAGCGTAGGGGCCGAGACGATTTTGGGCACCATATATTTT. It translates to CASSVGAETILGTIYF.

This clone was observed a few times. This chain uses TRBV6-4 with TRBJ2-3, with D perhaps given as TRBD1 or TRBD2 (5 bases each). The CDR3 extends over 14 amino acids. Trimming took 6 bases from V and 1 from J, leaving 11 bases between them. Looked up from germline, CDR1 is MRHNA and CDR2 is SNTAGT. CDR3 region: CASSPGGGTDTQYF. The CDR3 DNA sequence: TGTGCCAGCAGCCCTGGGGGAGGCACAGATACGCAGTATTTT.

The CDR3, as DNA: TGTGCCAGCAGCCAGGGATCGCAACAGTACTTC. It encodes CASSQGSQQYF. The chain couples TRBV6-5 to TRBJ2-4, with D perhaps matching TRBD1 (5 bases). In germline, CDR1 is MNHEY, CDR2 SVGAGI. Trimming took off 6 bases at V and 13 bases at J, with 13 bases between the two ends. This CDR3 has 11 residues.

V usage is TRBV7-9 and J usage is TRBJ2-2; possible D gene TRBD2, 6 bases. The CDR3 runs to 13 residues. The germline V gene encodes CDR1 SEHNR and CDR2 FQNEAQ (reference sequence). Trimming stripped 3 bases from V and 5 bases from J, with 7 bases between. The chain's CDR3 is CASSFSGTGELFF. CDR3 coding DNA: TGTGCCAGCAGCTTCAGCGGGACCGGGGAGCTGTTTTTT. Using reference TRBV7-9 and TRBJ2-2 for the parts outside the CDR3, the full variable domain is DTGVSQNPRHKITKRGQNVTFRCDPISEHNRLYWYRQTLGQGPEFLTYFQNEAQLEKSRLLSDRFSAERPKGSFSTLEIQRTEQGDSAMYLCASSFSGTGELFFGEGSRLTVL.

The chain carries TRBV11-2 and TRBJ1-1, with D perhaps TRBD1 (5 bases). The CDR3 contains 14 residues. Germline V gene lookup returns CDR1 SGHAT and CDR2 FQNNGV. The V end lost 5 bases, the J end lost 0 bases, and 10 bases lay between the germline ends. CDR3 nucleotide sequence: TGTGCCAGCAGCCCACAACAGGTGAACACTGAAGCTTTCTTT. The encoded protein is CASSPQQVNTEAFF.

Concerning this clone itself: Other DNA sequences in this specimen translate into the identical CDR3. The gene calls are TRBV14 and TRBJ1-5, with TRBD1 as a possible D gene (5 bases). The CDR3 loop spans 13 amino acids. V shed 3 bases and J shed 3 bases, with 6 bases lying between them. Per germline, CDR1 SGHDN and CDR2 FVKESK. CDR3 loop: CASSQGVNQPQHF. The CDR3 DNA reads as TGTGCCAGCAGCCAGGGGGTCAATCAGCCCCAGCATTTT. The full variable domain, in which reference TRBV14 and TRBJ1-5 provide the parts outside the CDR3, is EAGVTQFPSHSVIEKGQTVTLRCDPISGHDNLYWYRRVMGKEIKFLLHFVKESKQDESGMPNNRFLAERTGGTYSTLKVQPAELEDSGVYFCASSQGVNQPQHFGDGTRLSIL.

This clone has just a few counts. V usage is TRBV11-2 and J usage is TRBJ1-1; TRBD1 agrees at 9 bases. V was pared by 6 bases and J by 7 bases, with 9 bases of the junction left unmatched. There are 14 residues in the CDR3. The germline V gene has CDR1 SGHAT and CDR2 FQNNGV. CDR3 residues: CASSRTGGAGEAFF. CDR3 DNA: TGTGCCAGCAGTCGAACAGGGGGCGCAGGTGAAGCTTTCTTT.

The V gene is TRBV2, the J gene TRBJ2-2; D not resolved. Germline V lookup: CDR1 SNHLY, CDR2 FYNNEI. This CDR3 is built from 13 residues. V was cut by 2 bases and J by 6 bases, with 7 bases left in between. Written as DNA, the CDR3 is TGTGCCAGCAGTGAATTATTAGCCGGGGAGCTGTTTTTT. It specifies CASSELLAGELFF.

The chain is built from TRBV10-3 and TRBJ1-2, with unresolved D. CDR3 size: 13 residues. The V end was cut by 4 bases, the J end by 4 bases, with 10 bases between. Germline V lookup: CDR1 ENHRY, CDR2 SYGVKD. The chain's CDR3 is CAISVEVGYGYTF. CDR3 bases: TGTGCCATCAGTGTGGAGGTTGGCTATGGCTACACCTTC.

J is TRBJ2-1 and V is TRBV5-1; D could derive from TRBD1 or TRBD2 (5 bases each). This CDR3 has 20 residues. CDR1 is SGHRS and CDR2 is YFSETQ in the germline V gene. Trimming removed 0 bases at V and 0 bases at J, with 22 bases between. This chain's CDR3 is CASSLGHGKFGTSSYNEQFF. CDR3 in DNA: TGCGCCAGCAGCTTGGGTCATGGGAAATTCGGGACGAGCTCCTACAATGAGCAGTTCTTC.